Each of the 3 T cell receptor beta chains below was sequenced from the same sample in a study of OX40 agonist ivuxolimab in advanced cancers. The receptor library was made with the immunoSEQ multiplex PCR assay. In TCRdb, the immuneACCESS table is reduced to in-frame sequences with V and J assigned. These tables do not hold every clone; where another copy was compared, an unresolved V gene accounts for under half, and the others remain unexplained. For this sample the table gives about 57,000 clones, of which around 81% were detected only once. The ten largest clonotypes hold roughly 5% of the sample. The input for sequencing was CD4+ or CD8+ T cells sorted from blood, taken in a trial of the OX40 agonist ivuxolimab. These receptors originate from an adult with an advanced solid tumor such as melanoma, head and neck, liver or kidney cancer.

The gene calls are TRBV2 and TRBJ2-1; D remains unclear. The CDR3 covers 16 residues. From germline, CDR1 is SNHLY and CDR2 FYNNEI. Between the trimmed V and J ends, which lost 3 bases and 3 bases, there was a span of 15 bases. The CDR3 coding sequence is TGTGCCAGCAGTGATATGAACGGGTTGGACTACAATGAGCAGTTCTTC. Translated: CASSDMNGLDYNEQFF. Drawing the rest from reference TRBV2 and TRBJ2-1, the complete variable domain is EPEVTQTPSHQVTQMGQEVILRCVPISNHLYFYWYRQILGQKVEFLVSFYNNEISEKSEIFDDQFSVERPDGSNFTLKIRSTKLEDSAMYFCASSDMNGLDYNEQFFGPGTRLTVL.

The CDR3 region is CASSPLEAGVANEQFF. CDR3 bases: TGTGCCAGCTCACCACTGGAAGCGGGAGTGGCCAATGAGCAGTTCTTC. The chain carries TRBV18 and TRBJ2-1, with TRBD2 identical over 8 bases. V trimming: 1 base; J trimming: 6 bases; junction bases outside the gene matches: 8. This CDR3 region has 16 residues. Germline CDR1 and CDR2: KGHSH and LQKENI.

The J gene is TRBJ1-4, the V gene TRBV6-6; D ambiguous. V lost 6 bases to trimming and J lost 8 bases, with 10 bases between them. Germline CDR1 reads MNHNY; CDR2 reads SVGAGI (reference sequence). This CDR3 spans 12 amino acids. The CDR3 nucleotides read TGTGCCAGCAGAGACAATCTGGAAAAACTGTTTTTT. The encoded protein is CASRDNLEKLFF.